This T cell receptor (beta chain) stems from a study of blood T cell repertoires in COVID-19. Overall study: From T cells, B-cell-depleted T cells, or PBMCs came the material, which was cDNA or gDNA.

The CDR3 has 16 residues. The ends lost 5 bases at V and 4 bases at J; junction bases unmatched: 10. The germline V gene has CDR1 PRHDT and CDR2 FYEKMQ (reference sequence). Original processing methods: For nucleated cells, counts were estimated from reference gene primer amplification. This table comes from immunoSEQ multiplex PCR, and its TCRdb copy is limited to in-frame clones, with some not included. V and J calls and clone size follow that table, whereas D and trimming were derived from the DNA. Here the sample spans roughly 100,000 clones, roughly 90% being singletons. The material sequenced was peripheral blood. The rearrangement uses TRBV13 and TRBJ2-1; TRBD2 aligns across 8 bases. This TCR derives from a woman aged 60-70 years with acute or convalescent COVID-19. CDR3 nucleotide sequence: TGTGCCAGCAGCCCGGGGGGAAGCGGGGGTTACAATGAGCAGTTCTTC. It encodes CASSPGGSGGYNEQFF.